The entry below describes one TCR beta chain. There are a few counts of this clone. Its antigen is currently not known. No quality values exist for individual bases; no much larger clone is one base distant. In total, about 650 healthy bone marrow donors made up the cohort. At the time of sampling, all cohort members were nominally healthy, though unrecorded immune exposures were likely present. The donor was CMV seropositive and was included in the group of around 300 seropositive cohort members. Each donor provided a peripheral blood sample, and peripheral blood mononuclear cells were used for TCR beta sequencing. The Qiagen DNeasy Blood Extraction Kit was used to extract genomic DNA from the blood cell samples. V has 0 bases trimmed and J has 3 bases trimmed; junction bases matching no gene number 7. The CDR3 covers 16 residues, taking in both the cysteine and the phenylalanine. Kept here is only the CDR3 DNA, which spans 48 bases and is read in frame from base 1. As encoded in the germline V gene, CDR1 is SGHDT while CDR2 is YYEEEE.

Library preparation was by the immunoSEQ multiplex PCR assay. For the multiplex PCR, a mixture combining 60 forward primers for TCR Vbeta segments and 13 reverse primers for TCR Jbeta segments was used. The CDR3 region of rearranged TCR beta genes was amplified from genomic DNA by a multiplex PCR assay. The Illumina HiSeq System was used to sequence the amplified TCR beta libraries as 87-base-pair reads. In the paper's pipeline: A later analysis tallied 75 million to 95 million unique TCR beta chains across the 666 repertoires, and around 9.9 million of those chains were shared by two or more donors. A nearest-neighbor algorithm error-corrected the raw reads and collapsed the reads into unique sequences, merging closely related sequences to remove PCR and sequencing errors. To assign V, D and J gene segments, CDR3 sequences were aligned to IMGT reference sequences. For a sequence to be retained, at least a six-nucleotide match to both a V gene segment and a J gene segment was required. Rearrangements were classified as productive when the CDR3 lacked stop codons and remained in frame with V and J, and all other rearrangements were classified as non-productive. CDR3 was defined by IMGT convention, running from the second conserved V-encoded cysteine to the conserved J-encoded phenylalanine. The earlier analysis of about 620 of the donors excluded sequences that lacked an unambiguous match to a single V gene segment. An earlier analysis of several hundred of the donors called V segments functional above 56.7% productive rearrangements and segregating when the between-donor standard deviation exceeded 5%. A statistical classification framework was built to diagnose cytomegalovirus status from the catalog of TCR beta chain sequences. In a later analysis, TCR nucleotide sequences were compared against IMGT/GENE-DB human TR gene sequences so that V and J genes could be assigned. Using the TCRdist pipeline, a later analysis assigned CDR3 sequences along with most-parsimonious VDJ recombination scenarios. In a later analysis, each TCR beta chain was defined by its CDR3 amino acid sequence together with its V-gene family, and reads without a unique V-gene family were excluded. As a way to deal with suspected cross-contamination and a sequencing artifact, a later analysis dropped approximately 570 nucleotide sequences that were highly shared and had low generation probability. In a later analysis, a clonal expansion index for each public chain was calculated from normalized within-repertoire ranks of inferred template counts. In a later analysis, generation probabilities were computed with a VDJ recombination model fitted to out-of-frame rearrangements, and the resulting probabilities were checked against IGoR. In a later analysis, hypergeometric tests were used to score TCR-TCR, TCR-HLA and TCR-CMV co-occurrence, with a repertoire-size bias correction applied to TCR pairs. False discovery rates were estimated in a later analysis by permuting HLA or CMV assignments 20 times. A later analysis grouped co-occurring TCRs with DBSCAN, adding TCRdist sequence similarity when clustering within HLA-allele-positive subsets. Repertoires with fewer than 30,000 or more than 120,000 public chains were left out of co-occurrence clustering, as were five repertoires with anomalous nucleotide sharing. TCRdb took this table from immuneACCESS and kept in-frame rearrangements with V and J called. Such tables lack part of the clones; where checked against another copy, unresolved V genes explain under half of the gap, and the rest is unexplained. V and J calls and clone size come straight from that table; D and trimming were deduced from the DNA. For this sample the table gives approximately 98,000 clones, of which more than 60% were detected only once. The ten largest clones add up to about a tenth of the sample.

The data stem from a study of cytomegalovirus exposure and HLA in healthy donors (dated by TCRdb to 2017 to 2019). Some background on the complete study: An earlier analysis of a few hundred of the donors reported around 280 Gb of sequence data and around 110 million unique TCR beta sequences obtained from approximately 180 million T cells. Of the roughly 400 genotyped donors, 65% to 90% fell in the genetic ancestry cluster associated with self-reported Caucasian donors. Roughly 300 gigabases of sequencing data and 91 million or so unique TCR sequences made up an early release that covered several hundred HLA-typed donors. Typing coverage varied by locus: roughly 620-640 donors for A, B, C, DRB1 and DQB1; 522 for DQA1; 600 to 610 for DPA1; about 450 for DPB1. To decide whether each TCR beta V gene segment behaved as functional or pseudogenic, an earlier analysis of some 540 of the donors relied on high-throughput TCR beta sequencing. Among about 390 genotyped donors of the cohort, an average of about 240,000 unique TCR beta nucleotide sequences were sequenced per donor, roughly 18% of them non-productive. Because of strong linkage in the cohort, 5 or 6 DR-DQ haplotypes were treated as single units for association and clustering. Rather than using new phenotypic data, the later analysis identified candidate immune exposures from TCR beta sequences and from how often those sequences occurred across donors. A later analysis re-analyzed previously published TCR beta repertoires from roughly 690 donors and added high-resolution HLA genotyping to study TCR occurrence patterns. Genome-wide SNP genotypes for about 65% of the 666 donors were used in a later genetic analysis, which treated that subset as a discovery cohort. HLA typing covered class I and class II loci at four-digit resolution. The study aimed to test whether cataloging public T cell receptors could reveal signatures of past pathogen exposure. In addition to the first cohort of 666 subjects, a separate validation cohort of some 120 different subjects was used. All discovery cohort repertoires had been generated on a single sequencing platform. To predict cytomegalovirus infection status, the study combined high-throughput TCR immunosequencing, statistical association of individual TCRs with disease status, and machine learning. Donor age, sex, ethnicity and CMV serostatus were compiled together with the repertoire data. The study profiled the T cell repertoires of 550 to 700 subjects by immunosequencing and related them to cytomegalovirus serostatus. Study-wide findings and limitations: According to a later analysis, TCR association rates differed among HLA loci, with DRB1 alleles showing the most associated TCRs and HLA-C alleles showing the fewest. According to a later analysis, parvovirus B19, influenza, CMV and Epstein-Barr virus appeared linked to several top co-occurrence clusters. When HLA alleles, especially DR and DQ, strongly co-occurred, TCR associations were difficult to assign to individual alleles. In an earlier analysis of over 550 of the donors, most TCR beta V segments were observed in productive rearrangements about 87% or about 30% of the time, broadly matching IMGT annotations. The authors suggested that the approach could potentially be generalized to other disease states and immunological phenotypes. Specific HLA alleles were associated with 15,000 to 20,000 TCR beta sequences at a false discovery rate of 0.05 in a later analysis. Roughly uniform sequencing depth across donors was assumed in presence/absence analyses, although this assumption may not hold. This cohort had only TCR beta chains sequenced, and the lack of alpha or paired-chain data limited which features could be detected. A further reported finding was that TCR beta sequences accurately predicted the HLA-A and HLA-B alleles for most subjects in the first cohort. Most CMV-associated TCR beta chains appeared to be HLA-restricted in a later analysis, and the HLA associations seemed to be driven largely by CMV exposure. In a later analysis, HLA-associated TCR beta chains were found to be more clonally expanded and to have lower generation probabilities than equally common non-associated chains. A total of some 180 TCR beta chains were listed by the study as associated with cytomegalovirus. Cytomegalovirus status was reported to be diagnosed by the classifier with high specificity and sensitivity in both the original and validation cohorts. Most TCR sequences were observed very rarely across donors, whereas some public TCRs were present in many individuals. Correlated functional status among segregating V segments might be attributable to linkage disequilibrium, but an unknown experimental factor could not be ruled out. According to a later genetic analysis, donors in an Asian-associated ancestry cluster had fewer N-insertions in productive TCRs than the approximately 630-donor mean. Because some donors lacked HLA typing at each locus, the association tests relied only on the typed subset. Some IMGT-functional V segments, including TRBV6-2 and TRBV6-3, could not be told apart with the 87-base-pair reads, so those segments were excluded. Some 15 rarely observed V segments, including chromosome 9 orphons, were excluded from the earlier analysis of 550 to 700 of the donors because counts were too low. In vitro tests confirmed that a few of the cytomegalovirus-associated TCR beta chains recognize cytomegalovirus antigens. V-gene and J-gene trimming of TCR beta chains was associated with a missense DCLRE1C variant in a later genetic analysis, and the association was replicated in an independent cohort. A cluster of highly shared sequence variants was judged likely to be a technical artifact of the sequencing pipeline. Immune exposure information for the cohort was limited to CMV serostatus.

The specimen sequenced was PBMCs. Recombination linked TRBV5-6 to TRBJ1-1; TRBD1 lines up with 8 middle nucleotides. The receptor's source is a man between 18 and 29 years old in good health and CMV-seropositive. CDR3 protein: CASSLEQGALDTEAFF. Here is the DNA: TGTGCCAGCAGCTTGGAGCAGGGGGCGTTAGACACTGAAGCTTTCTTT.